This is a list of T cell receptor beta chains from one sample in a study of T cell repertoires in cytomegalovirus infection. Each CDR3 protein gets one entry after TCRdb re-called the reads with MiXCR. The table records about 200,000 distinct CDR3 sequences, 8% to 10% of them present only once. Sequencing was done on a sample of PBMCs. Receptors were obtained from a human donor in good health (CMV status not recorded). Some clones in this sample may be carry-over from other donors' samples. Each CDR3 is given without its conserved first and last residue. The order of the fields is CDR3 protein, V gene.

CDR3aa: SVERPPQETQY
v_gene: TRBV29-1

CDR3aa: ASSSGGRRETQY
v_gene: TRBV2

CDR3aa: ASSLERRLNTEAF
v_gene: TRBV5-6

CDR3aa: ASSAPASTDTQY
v_gene: TRBV19

CDR3aa: ASSRQGVSTDTQY
v_gene: TRBV28

CDR3aa: AWSTGLAQDTQY
v_gene: TRBV30

CDR3aa: ASSLGQGSEQY
v_gene: TRBV11-2

CDR3aa: ASSLARGENYGYT
v_gene: TRBV7-9

CDR3aa: ASSSDPIRGAF
v_gene: TRBV7-2

CDR3aa: SAKWRGRTDTQY
v_gene: TRBV20-1

CDR3aa: ASTEQGQGYEQY
v_gene: TRBV6-5

CDR3aa: ASSSGLAGITDTQY
v_gene: TRBV7-3

CDR3aa: ASSSWTSGFHETQY
v_gene: TRBV7-2

CDR3aa: ASSRGTEGRAGELF
v_gene: TRBV12-3/TRBV12-4

CDR3aa: ATSDPRTGQETQY
v_gene: TRBV24-1

CDR3aa: ASSLHPGVEQY
v_gene: TRBV7-7

CDR3aa: ASRIWPHSSGSGYEQY
v_gene: TRBV28

CDR3aa: SVVRTGAYEQY
v_gene: TRBV29-1

CDR3aa: ASSTAGTGQGGYT
v_gene: TRBV7-9

CDR3aa: ASSLVNIQY
v_gene: TRBV7-2

CDR3aa: SARDGYPGSYNSPLH
v_gene: TRBV20-1

CDR3aa: ASSLWGTPSREQY
v_gene: TRBV12-3/TRBV12-4

CDR3aa: ASSNTQQAF
v_gene: TRBV7-2

CDR3aa: ASRASGAGGSYEQY
v_gene: TRBV6-2/TRBV6-3

CDR3aa: ASSPIGWGTEAF
v_gene: TRBV12-3/TRBV12-4

CDR3aa: ASSSLGGSPLH
v_gene: TRBV7-8

CDR3aa: SARGIAATGELF
v_gene: TRBV20-1

CDR3aa: ASREQGGPNEKLF
v_gene: TRBV27

CDR3aa: ATSRDGVNYGYT
v_gene: TRBV15

CDR3aa: ATSDYTRSSYNEQF
v_gene: TRBV24-1

CDR3aa: ASSDTGEKNYGYT
v_gene: TRBV27

CDR3aa: SVVRTGKTF
v_gene: TRBV29-1

CDR3aa: ASSLTSGGETQY
v_gene: TRBV7-3

CDR3aa: AWSGLAGAQY
v_gene: TRBV30

CDR3aa: ASSLGRDRVYNEQF
v_gene: TRBV5-1

CDR3aa: ASSRTGGNSGNTIY
v_gene: TRBV7-2

CDR3aa: ASSRGHPGQSGANVLT
v_gene: TRBV7-2

CDR3aa: ASSFGQLYEQY
v_gene: TRBV6-6

CDR3aa: ASSPPGFSSYEQY
v_gene: TRBV7-9

CDR3aa: ASSATSGLAGAGEQF
v_gene: TRBV6-2/TRBV6-3

CDR3aa: ASSSAGGRNSPLH
v_gene: TRBV19

CDR3aa: SVESRRGDEQF
v_gene: TRBV29-1

CDR3aa: ASSLGPGDYEQY
v_gene: TRBV11-2

CDR3aa: ASSLRQLSSYNEQF
v_gene: TRBV11-2

CDR3aa: ASSRAPGQGFFYT
v_gene: TRBV7-2

CDR3aa: ASSGRWPSDTQY
v_gene: TRBV7-9

CDR3aa: ASSLVAYPTRAPNTGELF
v_gene: TRBV7-7

CDR3aa: ASSLVAGVDTEAF
v_gene: TRBV7-9

CDR3aa: ASSDPRTSGSGSYNEQF
v_gene: TRBV28

CDR3aa: ATRGGAQETQY
v_gene: TRBV24-1

CDR3aa: ASKFLQETQY
v_gene: TRBV7-2

CDR3aa: ASRPLGSSYNEQF
v_gene: TRBV11-2

CDR3aa: ASSSVIETDEQF
v_gene: TRBV7-6

CDR3aa: ASSNGQGAGYGYT
v_gene: TRBV9

CDR3aa: ASSHHLPLAGVEYTGELF
v_gene: TRBV7-8